Shown below are 12 T cell receptor beta chains from a single sample sequenced in a study of blood T cells in healthy people across ages. Then a second PCR, running about 6 to 11 cycles, was carried out with a sample-barcoded 5' primer and a J-beta primer mix. From the 5' RACE reads, TCRdb called clonotypes with MiXCR, one entry per CDR3 protein. The sample shows hundreds of thousands of distinct CDR3 sequences, under 65% of them seen only once. Sequencing was done on a sample of blood. The receptors here all came from a man aged 55-75 years in good health.

The V call is TRBV6-5, the J call TRBJ2-4; D gene uncertain. Germline V CDR1 and CDR2: MNHEY, SVGAGI. Trimming took 6 bases from V and 2 from J, leaving 17 bases between them. The CDR3 loop spans 16 amino acids. The CDR3 nucleotides read TGTGCCAGCAGCTCCTCCGGACGCGAGCCCAAAAACATTCAGTACTTC. The encoded protein is CASSSSGREPKNIQYF.

This rearrangement joins TRBV18 to TRBJ2-7, with 7 bases identical to TRBD2. Trimming cost V 6 bases and J 5 bases; bases outside gene matches: 10. The CDR3 has 14 amino acids. Germline V gene lookup returns CDR1 KGHSH and CDR2 LQKENI. For the CDR3, the DNA is TGTGCCAGCTCCGAGCGGGGACGCGGGGACGAGCAGTACTTC. Amino acids: CASSERGRGDEQYF.

With respect to this clonotype: A single base separates this from a much larger clone, so it may be a read error. This chain uses TRBV7-2 with TRBJ2-7, with 13 positions matching TRBD2. V lost 4 bases to trimming and J lost 7 bases; unmatched junction nucleotides: 10. This CDR3 has 16 amino acids. Germline V gives CDR1 SGHTA, CDR2 FQGNSA. DNA of the CDR3: TGTGCCAGCAGCTCAATCGGGACTAGCGGGGTTGGTGAGCAGTACTTC. This encodes CASSSIGTSGVGEQYF.

This clonotype occurred once. V and J are TRBV21-1 and TRBJ2-6; the D segment call TRBD1 is taken from the table without a DNA check. TRBV21-1 is marked as a pseudogene. The CDR3 extends over 16 amino acids. CDR3 nucleotides: TGTGCCAGCAGCATGGGACAGGTAACTGGGGCCAACGTCCTGACTTTC. Amino acid sequence: CASSMGQVTGANVLTF.

J is TRBJ1-5 and V is TRBV10-3; perhaps TRBD1 as D (6 bases). The CDR3 has 13 residues. Germline CDR1 is ENHRY and CDR2 is SYGVKD. V lost 6 bases and J 7 bases, leaving 13 bases between the germline ends. The CDR3 sequence: CAIRPGAGQPQHF. CDR3 bases: TGTGCCATCAGGCCAGGGGCCGGGCAGCCCCAGCATTTT.

This clonotype was seen ten or more times. The chain employs TRBV12-3 or TRBV12-4 and TRBJ1-4; 9 nucleotides agree with TRBD1. Trimming cost V 5 bases and J 11 bases; bases outside gene matches: 9. There are 14 residues in the CDR3. The CDR3 region has the DNA TGTGCCAGCAGTGCCCGGGACAGGGAGAGGAAACTGTTTTTT. Translation gives CASSARDRERKLFF.

The chain is built from TRBV28 and TRBJ2-3, with TRBD1 identical over 10 bases. CDR3 length: 16 amino acids. CDR1 MDHEN and CDR2 SYDVKM come from the germline V gene. V dropped 4 bases and J dropped 5; count of bases not matched to a gene: 9. CDR3 DNA sequence: TGTGCCAGCAGTTCCCCGGGACAGGGGATGGTAGATACGCAGTATTTT. The encoded protein is CASSSPGQGMVDTQYF.

V gene TRBV10-2 combines with J gene TRBJ2-3, with D perhaps assigned TRBD1 or TRBD2 (6 bases each). The CDR3 runs to 15 residues. The V and J ends lost 2 bases and 4 bases respectively, with 13 bases between them. Germline V lookup: CDR1 WSHSY, CDR2 SAAADI. The CDR3, as DNA: TGCGCCAGCAGTGAGACGGGGGCCCCTCCAGATACGCAGTATTTT. Protein product: CASSETGAPPDTQYF.

This chain's CDR3 is CASSQARARTGEQFF. DNA of the CDR3: TGTGCCAGCAGCCAAGCCCGGGCCCGCACGGGTGAGCAGTTCTTC. The chain carries TRBV3-1 and TRBJ2-1; no reliable D call. The CDR3 is made up of 15 amino acids. Germline CDR1 reads LGHDT; CDR2 reads YNNKEL (reference sequence). The V end lost 1 base, the J end lost 9 bases, and 16 bases lay between the germline ends.

On this clonotype itself: Being one base from a much bigger clone, this may be a read error. The chain joins TRBV4-1 to TRBJ1-2; no firm D call. Germline CDR1 MGHRA, CDR2 YSYEKL. Trimming shortened V by 0 bases and J by 10 bases, and 15 bases separated the two germline ends. This CDR3 spans 14 amino acids. CDR3 sequence reads: CASSQDLNSPDYTF. The CDR3 bases are TGCGCCAGCAGCCAAGATTTGAACAGCCCGGACTACACCTTC.

The rearrangement uses TRBV6-2 or TRBV6-3 and TRBJ1-4; the D is unclear. Trimming took off 5 bases at V and 3 bases at J, with 13 bases between the two ends. CDR3 size: 15 residues. Germline loops: CDR1 MNHEY, CDR2 SVGEGT. CDR3 nucleotide sequence: TGTGCCAGCAGTCGCGGGGAACGAGCTAATGAAAAACTGTTTTTT. Translation gives CASSRGERANEKLFF.

The chain uses TRBV14 and TRBJ2-1; D remains unclear. Per germline, CDR1 SGHDN and CDR2 FVKESK. The CDR3 consists of 16 residues. Deletions cut 5 bases from V and 5 bases from J, with 19 bases between. Here the CDR3 reads CASSTPQGGRNNEQFF. CDR3 sequence (DNA): TGTGCCAGCAGCACCCCTCAAGGCGGCCGAAACAATGAGCAGTTCTTC.